The next 14 T cell receptor beta chains were all read from a single sample in a study of Tregs in tolerant kidney transplant recipients. The table came from immunoSEQ multiplex PCR; TCRdb's copy has only in-frame clones and leaves some out. The sample has about 240,000 clones; roughly 80% are singletons. The source material was CD4+ T cells from blood. These receptors were obtained from a human donor in good health.

The rearrangement uses TRBV11-2 and TRBJ2-1; TRBD1 aligns across 11 bases. V dropped 5 bases and J dropped 12; count of bases not matched to a gene: 9. CDR1 and CDR2 from the germline V gene are SGHAT and FQNNGV. The CDR3 runs to 14 residues. The DNA for the CDR3 is TGTGCCAGCAGCGCCGGGACAGGGGGGACGTGGCAGTTCTTC. This encodes CASSAGTGGTWQFF.

The chain employs TRBV18 and TRBJ2-7, with 7 bases lining up with TRBD1. The CDR3 runs 16 residues. Trimming removed 3 bases from V and 3 bases from J; junction bases left unmatched: 11. Germline values: CDR1 KGHSH, CDR2 LQKENI. The CDR3 DNA sequence: TGTGCCAGCTCACCGTCAAAGGGGACAGACCTCTACGAGCAGTACTTC. Translation gives CASSPSKGTDLYEQYF.

The chain recombines TRBV2 with TRBJ2-5, with 13 nucleotides matching TRBD2. The CDR3 has 16 residues. V lost 3 bases and J lost 2; bases outside the gene matches: 3. Germline V CDR1 and CDR2: SNHLY, FYNNEI. The CDR3, as DNA: TGTGCCAGCAGTGAGACTAGCGGGAGGTATCAAGAGACCCAGTACTTC. This encodes CASSETSGRYQETQYF. The full variable domain, its missing parts supplied by reference TRBV2 and TRBJ2-5, is EPEVTQTPSHQVTQMGQEVILRCVPISNHLYFYWYRQILGQKVEFLVSFYNNEISEKSEIFDDQFSVERPDGSNFTLKIRSTKLEDSAMYFCASSETSGRYQETQYFGPGTRLLVL.

CDR3 protein: CASSIDLTGYNQPQHF. CDR3 bases: TGTGCCAGTAGTATAGATTTGACAGGGTACAATCAGCCCCAGCATTTT. The V call is TRBV19, the J call TRBJ1-5; 7 bases match TRBD1. V dropped 0 bases and J dropped 3; count of bases not matched to a gene: 5. The CDR3 is 16 residues long. Germline loops: CDR1 LNHDA, CDR2 SQIVND (reference sequence).

The V gene is TRBV13, the J gene TRBJ1-3; D gene unclear. The CDR3 spans 16 residues. Germline loops: CDR1 PRHDT, CDR2 FYEKMQ (reference sequence). V was trimmed by 3 bases and J by 1 base, leaving 13 bases between them. The CDR3 is CASSLARQLSGNTIYF. The DNA for the CDR3 is TGTGCCAGCAGCTTGGCCAGGCAACTATCTGGAAACACCATATATTTT.

V gene TRBV19 combines with J gene TRBJ1-3; 7 nucleotides align to TRBD1. The V segment lost 7 bases and the J segment 6 bases; nucleotides outside the gene matches: 12. This CDR3 comprises 15 residues. CDR1 LNHDA and CDR2 SQIVND come from the germline V gene (reference sequence). The DNA of the CDR3 is TGTGCCAGTATGGGACAGTTTAACGTGGTAAACACCATATATTTT. Translation gives CASMGQFNVVNTIYF.

This chain uses TRBV11-3 with TRBJ2-5; 12 nucleotides align to TRBD2. The CDR3 has 16 amino acids. The germline CDR1 and CDR2 sequences are SGHNT and YENEEA. V dropped 2 bases and J dropped 4; count of bases not matched to a gene: 5. CDR3 sequence (DNA): TGTGCCAGCAGCTTAATACTAGCGGGAGGAGGAGAGACCCAGTACTTC. Its protein product is CASSLILAGGGETQYF.

The chain uses TRBV7-9 and TRBJ1-1; the D is unclear. This CDR3 contains 12 residues. The germline V gene encodes CDR1 SEHNR and CDR2 FQNEAQ (reference sequence). The ends were cut back, 6 bases at V and 8 bases at J, with 13 bases in the middle. CDR3 DNA sequence: TGTGCCAGCAGTCCAGACGCCCGAGAAGCTTTCTTT. This encodes CASSPDAREAFF.

The gene calls are TRBV2 and TRBJ1-5; tentatively, D is TRBD1 (5 bases). This CDR3 is built from 15 residues. Trimming removed 7 bases from V and 2 bases from J, with 15 bases in between. Germline CDR1 and CDR2: SNHLY and FYNNEI. The CDR3 bases are TGTGCCAGCACCCCCCAGGGTATGGGCAATCAGCCCCAGCATTTT. Amino acid sequence: CASTPQGMGNQPQHF.

The genes are TRBV4-1 and TRBJ1-1; D is unclear. Per the germline V gene, CDR1 is MGHRA and CDR2 is YSYEKL. The ends were cut back, 3 bases at V and 1 base at J, with 15 bases in the middle. CDR3 length equals 16 residues. The CDR3 region has the DNA TGCGCCAGCAGCCACCCCTCGGGGAGAGGGAACACTGAAGCTTTCTTT. Its protein product is CASSHPSGRGNTEAFF.

This chain joins TRBV5-1 and TRBJ2-6, with TRBD2 matching over 10 bases. CDR1 and CDR2 (germline): SGHRS, YFSETQ. V lost 4 bases to trimming and J lost 0 bases; unmatched junction nucleotides: 4. This CDR3 region has 17 residues. For the CDR3, the DNA is TGCGCCAGCAGCGGACTAGCGGCAGTCTCTGGGGCCAACGTCCTGACTTTC. It encodes CASSGLAAVSGANVLTF.

This clone has only one observation. The V and J genes are TRBV18 and TRBJ2-6; tentatively, D is TRBD1 (6 bases). The germline V gene encodes CDR1 KGHSH and CDR2 LQKENI. Trimming left V 3 bases short and J 3 bases short, with 15 bases between. The CDR3 is made up of 17 amino acids. The CDR3 reads CASSPQSWGLGANVLTF. In nucleotides, the CDR3 is TGTGCCAGCTCACCGCAGTCTTGGGGGCTTGGGGCCAACGTCCTGACTTTC.

This sequence joins TRBV19 and TRBJ2-2; TRBD2 aligns across 11 bases. This CDR3 contains 16 residues. CDR1 is LNHDA and CDR2 is SQIVND in the germline V gene (reference sequence). The junction had 10 bases not matched to a gene; V was cut back by 8 bases and J by 5 bases. As DNA, the CDR3 is TGTGCCAGTCAAAGACTAGCGGGACGAACGACCGGGGAGCTGTTTTTT. Translating it yields CASQRLAGRTTGELFF.

This chain joins TRBV7-9 and TRBJ2-2, with TRBD1 matching 9 bases. This CDR3 region has 15 residues. The germline V gene encodes CDR1 SEHNR and CDR2 FQNEAQ (reference sequence). Trimming took 4 bases from V and 4 from J; bases not matched to a gene: 4. CDR3 amino acids: CASSSSDRGTGELFF. CDR3 DNA: TGTGCCAGCAGCTCATCGGACAGGGGCACCGGGGAGCTGTTTTTT.